This is a list of T cell receptor beta chains from one sample in a study of Graves' ophthalmopathy and Graves' hyperthyroidism. TCRdb reanalysed the multiplex PCR reads using MiXCR and keeps one entry per CDR3 protein. The sample contains over 450,000 distinct CDR3 sequences, roughly an eighth of which appear only once. The sample taken for sequencing was blood. These receptors originate from a woman aged 25 to 39 with Graves' ophthalmopathy. Both conserved end residues are part of each CDR3. The D gene is left open where the match is weak. A clone size is listed for some rows: how often the clone was seen (once, few, many), or a class if it is expanded.

v_call	j_call	d_call	clone_size	cdr3_aa	cdr3_nt
TRBV27	TRBJ1-5	-	many	CASSLTRGSQPQHF	TGTGCCAGCAGTTTAACGCGAGGGTCTCAGCCCCAGCATTTT
TRBV29-1	TRBJ1-1	TRBD1	many	CSVESRGRGTEAFF	TGCAGCGTTGAATCCAGGGGGCGAGGCACTGAAGCTTTCTTT
TRBV11-2	TRBJ1-3	-	many	CASIPGINRGGNTIYF	TGTGCCAGCATCCCCGGGATAAATCGTGGAGGAAACACCATATATTTT
TRBV20-1	TRBJ2-2	-	many	CSAIGEGTSGELFF	TGCAGTGCTATCGGTGAGGGGACCTCCGGGGAGCTGTTTTTT
TRBV18	TRBJ2-6	TRBD1	few	CASSPTGEPYSGANVLTF	TGTGCCAGCTCACCTACAGGGGAACCCTACTCTGGGGCCAACGTCCTGACTTTC
TRBV2	TRBJ1-1	-	many	CASSEGRQNTEAFF	TGTGCCAGCAGTGAAGGTCGACAGAACACTGAAGCTTTCTTT
TRBV19	TRBJ2-1	TRBD1	many	CASTDRYDNEQFF	TGTGCCAGCACGGACAGGTATGACAATGAGCAGTTCTTC
TRBV6-5	TRBJ2-5	TRBD2	many	CASSYTGLAVEETQYF	TGTGCCAGCAGTTACACGGGACTAGCGGTGGAAGAGACCCAGTACTTC
TRBV6-5	TRBJ1-5	-	many	CASSYDVFGTSSNQPQHF	TGTGCCAGCAGTTACGACGTTTTCGGGACGAGTAGCAATCAGCCCCAGCATTTT
TRBV6-1	TRBJ1-1	TRBD1	-	CASRDAGQGYTEAFF	TGTGCCAGCAGGGACGCTGGACAGGGATACACTGAAGCTTTCTTT